One sample yielded the 29 T cell receptor beta chains listed below, sequenced in a study of T cell responses to AZD1222 COVID-19 vaccine. The method was immunoSEQ multiplex PCR; TCRdb's version includes in-frame clones alone and lacks a portion of them. The repertoire holds tens of thousands of clones, with under 90% as singletons. The sequencing here drew on peripheral blood, taken on day 0 of AZD1222 vaccination. Receptors were obtained from an adult in good health.

The rearrangement uses TRBV18 and TRBJ1-2; TRBD1 agrees at 7 bases. The CDR3 is 14 amino acids. Germline lookup yields CDR1 KGHSH and CDR2 LQKENI. V dropped 0 bases and J dropped 4; count of bases not matched to a gene: 2. The CDR3 DNA follows: TGTGCCAGCTCACCACCGACAGGGACCTATGGCTACACCTTC. Amino acid sequence: CASSPPTGTYGYTF.

The V call is TRBV10-3, the J call TRBJ1-3; D is undetermined. The CDR3 runs to 15 residues. CDR1 is ENHRY and CDR2 is SYGVKD in the germline V gene. V was clipped by 0 bases and J by 0 bases, with 6 bases between them. The CDR3 region has the DNA TGTGCCATCAGTGAGTCGCTCCTCTCTGGAAACACCATATATTTT. Protein sequence: CAISESLLSGNTIYF.

The V call is TRBV12-3 or TRBV12-4, the J call TRBJ1-1, with D uncertain. V was cut by 5 bases and J by 1 base, with 2 bases left in between. The CDR3 loop spans 11 amino acids. CDR3 sequence: CASSKNTEAFF. The CDR3 DNA is TGTGCCAGCAGTAAGAACACTGAAGCTTTCTTT.

This clone showed up just once. The rearrangement uses TRBV6-1 and TRBJ1-1, with D maybe TRBD1 (5 bases). Germline V gives CDR1 MNHNS, CDR2 SASEGT. V was clipped by 0 bases and J by 3 bases, with 14 bases between them. The length of the CDR3 is 16 residues. CDR3 region: CASSEAGGDPHTEAFF. The CDR3 region has the DNA TGTGCCAGCAGTGAAGCTGGAGGGGATCCCCACACTGAAGCTTTCTTT.

The rearrangement links TRBV7-2 to TRBJ1-4; D is uncertain. The CDR3 spans 15 residues. V was cut by 5 bases and J by 5 bases, with 15 bases left in between. Germline V gene lookup returns CDR1 SGHTA and CDR2 FQGNSA. The CDR3 DNA reads as TGTGCCAGCAGCACATGGGCCCAGCCCAATGAAAAACTGTTTTTT. Translated: CASSTWAQPNEKLFF.

V usage is TRBV7-8 and J usage is TRBJ2-7; possibly TRBD1 for D (6 bases). Trimming removed 5 bases at V and 2 bases at J, with 13 bases between. This CDR3 has 14 amino acids. CDR1 is SGHVS, CDR2 FQNEAQ, per germline. CDR3 in DNA: TGTGCCAGCAGCATCCGGACAGCCCCCTACGAGCAGTACTTC. Translation gives CASSIRTAPYEQYF.

V gene TRBV11-2 combines with J gene TRBJ1-4, with D uncertain. Trimming cost V 5 bases and J 5 bases, with 15 bases left between them. CDR3 size: 15 residues. Germline CDR1 is SGHAT and CDR2 is FQNNGV. CDR3 region: CASSALPSLNEKLFF. In nucleotides, the CDR3 is TGTGCCAGCAGCGCTCTCCCCAGTTTGAATGAAAAACTGTTTTTT. Complete variable domain (other parts from reference TRBV11-2 and TRBJ1-4): EAGVAQSPRYKIIEKRQSVAFWCNPISGHATLYWYQQILGQGPKLLIQFQNNGVVDDSQLPKDRFSAERLKGVDSTLKIQPAKLEDSAVYLCASSALPSLNEKLFFGSGTQLSVL.

V and J are TRBV2 and TRBJ1-5; TRBD1 matches 7 bases. V was clipped by 1 base and J by 5 bases; unmatched bases: 5. Germline assignment: CDR1 SNHLY and CDR2 FYNNEI. The CDR3 has 15 residues. Here the CDR3 reads CASSEVAGGHQPQHF. The CDR3 DNA reads TGTGCCAGCAGTGAAGTGGCAGGGGGTCATCAGCCCCAGCATTTT.

The chain couples TRBV18 to TRBJ2-4; 15 bases align to TRBD2. After removal of 3 bases from V and 8 bases from J, the junction contained 5 bases not matched to a gene. Looked up from germline, CDR1 is KGHSH and CDR2 is LQKENI. CDR3 length: 16 amino acids. CDR3 coding DNA: TGTGCCAGCTCACCGGGACTAGCGGGAGGCTGGGACATTCAGTACTTC. Translating it yields CASSPGLAGGWDIQYF.

This clone was observed a handful of times. The V gene is TRBV6-1, the J gene TRBJ2-1, with D perhaps TRBD2 (6 bases). Trimming took off 0 bases at V and 10 bases at J, with 16 bases between the two ends. Germline values: CDR1 MNHNS, CDR2 SASEGT. The CDR3 is made up of 15 amino acids. The CDR3 bases are TGTGCCAGCAGTGAAGCATTTTATAGCGGCCTAGAGCAGTTCTTC. Its protein is CASSEAFYSGLEQFF.

This clone was seen a few times. The chain uses TRBV2 and TRBJ2-7, with TRBD2 matching 12 bases. The V gene's germline CDR1 is SNHLY and CDR2 FYNNEI. V shed 2 bases, J shed 4 bases, and the junction held 3 bases outside the gene matches. The CDR3 is 15 residues long. CDR3 residues: CASSEWTSGMYEQYF. In DNA form, the CDR3 reads TGTGCCAGCAGTGAATGGACTAGCGGGATGTACGAGCAGTACTTC.

The rearrangement joins TRBV29-1 to TRBJ2-2; 8 nucleotides line up with TRBD2. The CDR3 totals 14 residues. The germline V gene has CDR1 SQVTM and CDR2 ANQGSEA. V gave up 1 base and J gave up 5 bases; unmatched junction bases: 3. CDR3 nucleotide sequence: TGCAGCGTTGAAGGGACTAGCTTTACCGGGGAGCTGTTTTTT. Protein product: CSVEGTSFTGELFF.

This chain joins TRBV12-3 or TRBV12-4 and TRBJ1-6; possibly TRBD1 for D (5 bases). The CDR3 consists of 12 residues. Trimming took 3 bases from V and 11 from J, leaving 8 bases between them. As DNA, the CDR3 is TGTGCCAGCAGTTTCAGGGAACCACCCCTCCACTTT. Encoded protein: CASSFREPPLHF.

The chain employs TRBV21-1 and TRBJ2-7; the D segment call TRBD2 is taken from the table without a DNA check. TRBV21-1 is a listed pseudogene. The CDR3 is 15 amino acids. CDR3 DNA sequence: TGTGCCAGCAGCAAAGGTGAGAGAATAAACTACGAGCAGTACTTC. This gives the protein CASSKGERINYEQYF.

The chain has TRBV11-2 and TRBJ2-7, with 7 bases identical to TRBD1. From germline, CDR1 is SGHAT and CDR2 FQNNGV. V lost 5 bases to trimming and J lost 7 bases; unmatched junction nucleotides: 8. CDR3 length equals 13 residues. Here the CDR3 reads CASSIGQVDEQYF. CDR3 sequence (DNA): TGTGCCAGCAGCATCGGACAGGTGGATGAGCAGTACTTC.

This clone was seen only once. The chain is built from TRBV7-2 and TRBJ1-2, with TRBD1 matching 8 bases. Germline CDR1 SGHTA, CDR2 FQGNSA. Trimming at V came to 1 base and at J to 4 bases, leaving 2 bases not matched to a gene. CDR3 length: 14 amino acids. As DNA, the CDR3 is TGTGCCAGCAGCTTAGGGGGACAGGCCTATGGCTACACCTTC. Protein: CASSLGGQAYGYTF.

This clone was recorded many times. This rearrangement joins TRBV7-9 to TRBJ2-2, with a possible D match to TRBD2 (5 bases). Germline CDR1 reads SEHNR; CDR2 reads FQNEAQ (reference sequence). Trimming took off 4 bases at V and 3 bases at J, with 12 bases between the two ends. The CDR3 sequence is 15 residues long. CDR3 in amino acids: CASSSPMRDTGELFF. In DNA form, the CDR3 reads TGTGCCAGCAGCTCTCCCATGAGGGACACCGGGGAGCTGTTTTTT.

This chain uses TRBV7-2 with TRBJ1-4, with unresolved D. Trimming removed 5 bases from V and 3 bases from J, with 13 bases in between. The CDR3 contains 15 residues. Germline CDR1 reads SGHTA; CDR2 reads FQGNSA. The CDR3 region has the DNA TGTGCCAGCAGCCCTCGCGCATTAGCTAATGAAAAACTGTTTTTT. Its protein is CASSPRALANEKLFF.

A single count supports this clone. The chain carries TRBV6-5 and TRBJ1-1; 10 nucleotides line up with TRBD1. After removal of 2 bases from V and 6 bases from J, the junction contained 3 bases not matched to a gene. From germline, CDR1 is MNHEY and CDR2 SVGAGI. This CDR3 spans 14 amino acids. CDR3 in DNA: TGTGCCAGCAGTTACGAGGACAGGGGGGCTGAAGCTTTCTTT. Translation: CASSYEDRGAEAFF.

The genes are TRBV6-4 and TRBJ2-3; 13 nucleotides agree with TRBD2. V trimming: 3 bases; J trimming: 6 bases; junction bases outside the gene matches: 3. The CDR3 runs to 15 residues. Germline V lookup: CDR1 MRHNA, CDR2 SNTAGT. CDR3 in amino acids: CASSEGLAGMDTQYF. In nucleotides, the CDR3 is TGTGCCAGCAGTGAGGGACTAGCGGGGATGGATACGCAGTATTTT.

This clone has more than one count but fewer than ten. The chain carries TRBV5-6 and TRBJ1-5, with TRBD1 identical over 8 bases. Germline V gene data show CDR1 as SGHDT and CDR2 as YYEEEE. V shed 4 bases and J 7 bases; nucleotides not matched to a gene: 4. This CDR3 region has 13 residues. CDR3 residues: CASSADRAQPQHF. In nucleotides, the CDR3 is TGTGCCAGCAGCGCGGACAGGGCACAGCCCCAGCATTTT.

The V call is TRBV24-1, the J call TRBJ2-3, with no clear D. The CDR3 contains 12 residues. CDR1 KGHDR and CDR2 SFDVKD come from the germline V gene. The V end was cut by 6 bases, the J end by 2 bases, with 5 bases between. The CDR3 DNA is TGTGCCACCAGTAGTGACACAGATACGCAGTATTTT. This encodes CATSSDTDTQYF.

This clone was counted only a few times. Here the CDR3 reads CASSSSETEVEAFF. In DNA, the CDR3 is TGTGCCAGCAGCTCCTCCGAGACTGAGGTTGAAGCTTTCTTT. This chain connects TRBV7-8 to TRBJ1-1; D gene ambiguous. Trimming shortened V by 4 bases and J by 7 bases, and 16 bases separated the two germline ends. CDR1 SGHVS and CDR2 FQNEAQ come from the germline V gene. This CDR3 has 14 residues.

V is TRBV18 and J is TRBJ1-6; no reliable D call. This CDR3 is 16 amino acids long. The V end was cut by 1 base, the J end by 7 bases, with 14 bases between. Germline CDR1 and CDR2: KGHSH and LQKENI. CDR3 amino acids: CASSPLHSGENSPLHF. In nucleotides, the CDR3 is TGTGCCAGCTCACCACTCCATTCTGGGGAGAATTCACCCCTCCACTTT.

V usage is TRBV5-4 and J usage is TRBJ2-5; D gene uncertain. CDR3 length equals 13 residues. Trimming pared 1 base from V and 3 bases from J, leaving 7 bases between. Germline CDR1 SGHNT, CDR2 YYREEE (reference sequence). Written as DNA, the CDR3 is TGTGCCAGCAGCTTGAAGGGTGAAGAGACCCAGTACTTC. Its protein product is CASSLKGEETQYF.

The rearrangement links TRBV7-9 to TRBJ1-5, with 9 bases identical to TRBD1. The J segment lost 8 bases and the V segment lost 5 bases, leaving 4 bases of the junction unmatched. The germline V gene has CDR1 SEHNR and CDR2 FQNEAQ (reference sequence). The CDR3 spans 13 residues. CDR3 bases: TGTGCCAGCAGCGCGACAGGGGGAGAGCCCCAGCATTTT. Protein sequence: CASSATGGEPQHF.

The genes are TRBV5-4 and TRBJ1-2, with a tentative D call TRBD1 (5 bases). Between the trimmed V and J ends, which lost 3 bases and 4 bases, there was a span of 16 bases. The CDR3 spans 15 residues. Germline lookup yields CDR1 SGHNT and CDR2 YYREEE (reference sequence). Written as DNA, the CDR3 is TGTGCCAGCAGCTGGGGGTCGCCAGGGTTCTATGGCTACACCTTC. Its translation: CASSWGSPGFYGYTF.

The CDR3 DNA reads TGCAGCGTTGCGAAGGGGGCAGTCGTAGGGTTTGGCTACACCTTC. Encoded protein: CSVAKGAVVGFGYTF. The V and J genes are TRBV29-1 and TRBJ1-2, with 7 nucleotides matching TRBD1. J lost 7 bases, V lost 4 bases, and 15 bases had no gene match. The CDR3 spans 15 residues. The germline V gene encodes CDR1 SQVTM and CDR2 ANQGSEA.

J is TRBJ2-1 and V is TRBV7-3; D might be TRBD1 or TRBD2, each matching 6 bases. The V end was cut by 5 bases, the J end by 8 bases, with 16 bases between. Germline V lookup: CDR1 SGHTA, CDR2 FQGTGA. This CDR3 comprises 14 residues. The CDR3: CASSPFGGGDEQFF. The CDR3 nucleotides are TGTGCCAGCAGCCCATTCGGGGGCGGCGATGAGCAGTTCTTC. Full variable domain (rest looked up from reference TRBV7-3 and TRBJ2-1): GAGVSQTPSNKVTEKGKYVELRCDPISGHTALYWYRQSLGQGPEFLIYFQGTGAADDSGLPNDRFFAVRPEGSVSTLKIQRTERGDSAVYLCASSPFGGGDEQFFGPGTRLTVL.